Detailed here is one TCR beta chain. Its antigen remains unknown. The data derive from a study of OX40 agonist ivuxolimab in advanced cancers. About the study: An anti-OX40 (CD134) antibody with agonistic activity, ivuxolimab, was administered to patients. Head and neck, renal cell, melanoma or hepatocellular carcinoma were the cancers that dose-escalation patients had.

Repertoires were generated with immunoSEQ multiplex PCR, while TCRdb's copy carries only in-frame clones and drops some. The sample records nearly 55,000 clones, roughly 89% being singletons. General study points: Those patients achieving a partial response at 0.1-3.0 mg/kg showed among the lowest clonal expansion.

Sequencing used CD4+ or CD8+ T cells sorted from blood, obtained in a trial of the OX40 agonist ivuxolimab. This sequence originates from an adult with an advanced solid tumor such as melanoma, head and neck, liver or kidney cancer.

The CDR3 DNA follows: TGTGCCAGCAGACAGGCCAGAGGGGCCGGGGAGCTGTTTTTT. This gives the protein CASRQARGAGELFF. The chain links TRBV2 to TRBJ2-2; D may be TRBD1 or TRBD2 (5 bases each). V shed 6 bases and J shed 6 bases, with 14 bases lying between them. The CDR3 runs to 14 residues. The germline V gene has CDR1 SNHLY and CDR2 FYNNEI.